The 16 T cell receptor beta chains given below trace back to one sample, sequenced in a study of T cells in Graves' hyperthyroidism and ophthalmopathy. Amplified regions were TCR beta CDR3 sequences from RNA transcripts. HTBI primers were the set used in a first-round RT-PCR of the TCR CDR3. One entry per CDR3 protein, called by TCRdb with MiXCR from the multiplex PCR reads. Of nearly 750,000 distinct CDR3 sequences listed, about a third are singletons. The sequenced material came from blood. The source of these receptors is a woman in her thirties or forties with Graves' hyperthyroidism.

This clonotype was picked up many times. The J gene is TRBJ2-5, the V gene TRBV7-2; TRBD1 or TRBD2 may be the D gene (6 bases each). Germline V gene data show CDR1 as SGHTA and CDR2 as FQGNSA. The CDR3 runs 13 residues. V lost 7 bases and J 5 bases, leaving 14 bases between the germline ends. For the CDR3, the DNA is TGTGCCAGCAACGAGCGGAGGGGGGAGACCCAGTACTTC. Its protein is CASNERRGETQYF.

The chain is built from TRBV25-1 and TRBJ2-5, with 7 positions matching TRBD2. The germline CDR1 and CDR2 sequences are MGHDK and SYGVNS. The CDR3 covers 15 residues. The J segment lost 7 bases and the V segment lost 8 bases, leaving 16 bases of the junction unmatched. In DNA, the CDR3 is TGTGCCAGCGTTGAGGATCTAGCGGCCACGGGGACCCAGTACTTC. Amino acids: CASVEDLAATGTQYF. The complete variable domain, with remaining parts taken from reference TRBV25-1 and TRBJ2-5, reads EADIYQTPRYLVIGTGKKITLECSQTMGHDKMYWYQQDPGMELHLIHYSYGVNSTEKGDLSSESTVSRIRTEHFPLTLESARPSHTSQYLCASVEDLAATGTQYFGPGTRLLVL.

In this sample, this clonotype turned up many times. This sequence joins TRBV6-5 and TRBJ2-6; D unresolved. The CDR3 consists of 14 residues. Trimming left V 6 bases short and J 0 bases short, with 6 bases between. CDR1 is MNHEY and CDR2 is SVGAGI in the germline V gene. CDR3 bases: TGTGCCAGCAGCCGCCCCTCTGGGGCCAACGTCCTGACTTTC. Amino acids: CASSRPSGANVLTF.

The table lists this clonotype with a few counts. The rearrangement uses TRBV7-2 and TRBJ2-2; no reliable D call. The CDR3 is made up of 11 amino acids. V was shortened by 7 bases and J by 6 bases, with 6 bases between the two germline ends. From germline, CDR1 is SGHTA and CDR2 FQGNSA. CDR3 nucleotide sequence: TGTGCCAGCACTAAAGCCGGGGAGCTGTTTTTT. Its translation: CASTKAGELFF.

At least ten counts were recorded for this clonotype. J is TRBJ2-7 and V is TRBV7-2; TRBD1 matches 9 bases. The CDR3 runs to 15 residues. V shed 6 bases, J shed 5 bases, and the junction held 11 bases outside the gene matches. Germline V gene lookup returns CDR1 SGHTA and CDR2 FQGNSA. CDR3 loop: CASSPTGTGLHEQYF. CDR3 DNA sequence: TGTGCCAGCAGTCCCACCGGGACAGGGCTTCACGAGCAGTACTTC.

Points on this clonotype: A read error may be the cause here, since a much bigger clone is one base away. The rearrangement uses TRBV2 and TRBJ1-1; tentative D call: TRBD1 (6 bases). CDR3 length: 14 residues. CDR1 is SNHLY, CDR2 FYNNEI, per germline. CDR3 sequence: CASSGQLMNTAAFF. The DNA of the CDR3 is TGTGCCAGTAGTGGACAGTTGATGAACACTGCAGCTTTCTTT.

In this sample, this clonotype turned up once. J is TRBJ2-7 and V is TRBV29-1, with 9 positions matching TRBD1. With 7 bases clipped from V and 1 base from J, the junction kept 2 bases outside the gene matches. The CDR3 is 12 amino acids. Germline lookup yields CDR1 SQVTM and CDR2 ANQGSEA. In DNA, the CDR3 is TGCAGCGAGGGGACAGGGTCCTACGAGCAGTACTTC. Translating it yields CSEGTGSYEQYF.

V and J are TRBV27 and TRBJ2-7; 10 positions match TRBD2. CDR1 MNHEY and CDR2 SMNVEV come from the germline V gene (reference sequence). J was trimmed by 2 bases and V by 8 bases; bases with no gene match: 6. The CDR3 loop spans 14 amino acids. The CDR3 here is CASSGLADAYEQYF. The CDR3 DNA reads TGTGCCAGCTCCGGACTAGCGGACGCCTACGAGCAGTACTTC.

This chain joins TRBV6-2 or TRBV6-3 and TRBJ1-2, with D perhaps TRBD1 (5 bases). Germline loops: CDR1 MNHEY, CDR2 SVGEGT. This CDR3 is built from 17 residues. The V gene lost 2 bases and the J gene lost 4 bases, with 20 bases spanning the gap. As DNA, the CDR3 is TGTGCCAGCAGTTACGGAACAGGATGGGATCCGGGCTATGGCTACACCTTC. Translated, it gives CASSYGTGWDPGYGYTF.

The rearrangement uses TRBV7-2 and TRBJ2-7; D is possibly TRBD1 (5 bases). This CDR3 comprises 14 residues. V shed 8 bases and J shed 5 bases, with 19 bases lying between them. The germline V gene has CDR1 SGHTA and CDR2 FQGNSA. The CDR3 DNA follows: TGTGCCAGCGTTAGGTCTGGGCAGGGCCACGAGCAGTACTTC. This translates into CASVRSGQGHEQYF.

The chain recombines TRBV15 with TRBJ2-5; D is unresolved. The germline V gene has CDR1 LNHNV and CDR2 YYDKDF (reference sequence). There are 15 residues in the CDR3. V was clipped by 0 bases and J by 0 bases, with 8 bases between them. CDR3 DNA sequence: TGTGCCACCAGCAGAGATTTAGGACACCAAGAGACCCAGTACTTC. This encodes CATSRDLGHQETQYF.

This clonotype was detected only once. A read error may be the cause here, since a much bigger clone is one base away. The gene calls are TRBV6-1 and TRBJ1-4; weak D call: TRBD1 (5 bases). Germline V gene data show CDR1 as MNHNS and CDR2 as SASEGT. This CDR3 has 12 amino acids. The V gene lost 7 bases and the J gene lost 7 bases, with 10 bases spanning the gap. The chain's CDR3 is CASKRGAEKLFF. Written as DNA, the CDR3 is TGTGCCAGCAAGAGAGGGGCTGAAAAACTGTTTTTT.

This clonotype was found many times. J is TRBJ2-2 and V is TRBV20-1; a weak D match, TRBD2 (6 bases). Germline loops: CDR1 DFQATT, CDR2 SNEGSKA (reference sequence). The CDR3 consists of 12 residues. Trimming removed 3 bases at V and 6 bases at J, with 8 bases between. CDR3 coding DNA: TGCAGTGCTAGGGAGGGAGCCGGGGAGCTGTTTTTT. Residues: CSAREGAGELFF.

The V gene is TRBV7-9, the J gene TRBJ2-7, with 7 bases identical to TRBD2. The germline V gene encodes CDR1 SEHNR and CDR2 FQNEAQ (reference sequence). The trim removed 0 bases at V and 2 bases at J, leaving 4 bases unmatched. This CDR3 is built from 15 residues. The CDR3: CASSLAGGSTYEQYF. The CDR3 DNA sequence: TGTGCCAGCAGCTTAGCCGGGGGGTCTACCTACGAGCAGTACTTC.

The rearrangement joins TRBV4-1 to TRBJ2-2; D is uncertain. The CDR3 runs 14 residues. The V gene lost 2 bases and the J gene lost 2 bases, with 6 bases spanning the gap. Germline CDR1 is MGHRA and CDR2 is YSYEKL. The CDR3 loop reads CASSQQINTGELFF. The CDR3 coding sequence is TGCGCCAGCAGCCAACAGATTAACACCGGGGAGCTGTTTTTT.

CDR3 sequence reads: CASRAAGTGDEQYF. CDR3 coding DNA: TGTGCCAGCAGGGCTGCGGGGACAGGGGACGAGCAGTACTTC. V is TRBV7-6 and J is TRBJ2-7; TRBD1 aligns across 10 bases. Germline CDR1 is SGHVS and CDR2 is FNYEAQ. Trimming removed 6 bases from V and 5 bases from J; junction bases left unmatched: 7. The CDR3 totals 14 residues.